This T cell receptor beta chain was retrieved from a study of blood T cell repertoires in COVID-19. The protocol was immunoSEQ multiplex PCR, while the TCRdb copy is restricted to in-frame clones and leaves out a portion. The sample has tens of thousands of clones, 85% to 90% seen once. Trimming shortened V by 4 bases and J by 0 bases, and 21 bases separated the two germline ends. Germline assignment: CDR1 KGHSH and CDR2 LQKENI. The CDR3 sequence is 18 residues long. Cohort 3 donors were reported recovered after two negative PCRs, clearance, or symptom resolution. The V and J genes are TRBV18 and TRBJ1-1; D is perhaps TRBD1 (6 bases). This sequence was found in a woman in her forties or fifties who had recovered from COVID-19. The sequencing sample was made of PBMCs or T cells enriched from blood (not recorded which). The CDR3, as DNA: TGTGCCAGCTCACAGCTGTCTCTAAACAGGGTCCTGAACACTGAAGCTTTCTTT. Its protein is CASSQLSLNRVLNTEAFF. Complete variable domain (other parts from reference TRBV18 and TRBJ1-1): NAGVMQNPRHLVRRRGQEARLRCSPMKGHSHVYWYRQLPEEGLKFMVYLQKENIIDESGMPKERFSAEFPKEGPSILRIQQVVRGDSAAYFCASSQLSLNRVLNTEAFFGQGTRLTVV.